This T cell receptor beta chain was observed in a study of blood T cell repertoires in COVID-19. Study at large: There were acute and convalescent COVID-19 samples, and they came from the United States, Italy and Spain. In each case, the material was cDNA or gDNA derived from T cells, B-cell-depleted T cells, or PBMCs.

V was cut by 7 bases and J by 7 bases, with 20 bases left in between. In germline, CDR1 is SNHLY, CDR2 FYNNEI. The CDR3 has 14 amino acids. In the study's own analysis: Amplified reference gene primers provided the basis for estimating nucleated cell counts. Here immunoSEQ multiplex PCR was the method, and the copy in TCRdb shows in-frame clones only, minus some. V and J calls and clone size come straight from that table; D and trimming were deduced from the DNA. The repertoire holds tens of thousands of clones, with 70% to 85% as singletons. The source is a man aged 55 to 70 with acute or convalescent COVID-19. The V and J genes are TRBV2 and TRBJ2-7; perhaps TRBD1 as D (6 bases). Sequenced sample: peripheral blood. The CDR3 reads CASKDGQGLEEQYF. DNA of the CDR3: TGTGCCAGCAAGGACGGCCAGGGGTTGGAAGAGCAGTACTTC.